Listed below are T cell receptor beta chains from one sample, sequenced in a study of cytomegalovirus exposure and HLA in healthy donors. The assay was immunoSEQ multiplex PCR, and TCRdb's table has in-frame clones only and misses some. Of tens of thousands of clones in the sample, 78% were seen once. Sequenced: PBMCs. Receptors originate from a man between 18 and 35 years old in good health and CMV-seropositive. CDR3s include the opening cysteine and the closing phenylalanine or tryptophan. D genes are given only for firm matches. A row's size may be missing; if present it is once, few, many or a size class.

d_call j_call v_call clone_size cdr3_aa cdr3_nt
TRBD1 TRBJ1-2 TRBV6-1 NA CASSLGQGNYGYTF TGTGCCAGCAGTTTGGGACAGGGGAACTATGGCTACACCTTC
TRBD1 TRBJ2-5 TRBV5-6 NA CASTPGQSRRQETQYF TGTGCCAGCACCCCGGGACAGAGCCGCCGACAAGAGACCCAGTACTTC
TRBD1 TRBJ1-2 TRBV6-5 NA CASRQGGVNYGYTF TGTGCCAGCAGACAAGGGGGCGTGAACTATGGCTACACCTTC
NA TRBJ1-5 TRBV19 NA CASSFDRPQGPLGNQPQHF TGTGCCAGTTCCTTCGACCGTCCTCAGGGCCCCTTAGGCAATCAGCCCCAGCATTTT
TRBD1 TRBJ2-7 TRBV28 NA CASSTLRGTGNFYEQYF TGTGCCAGCAGTACCCTCCGCGGGACAGGGAACTTTTACGAGCAGTACTTC
NA TRBJ1-1 TRBV10-3 few CAISESRVSPEAFF TGTGCCATCAGTGAGTCGAGGGTCTCGCCTGAAGCTTTCTTT
NA TRBJ1-4 TRBV4-1 NA CASSQPQGESEKLFF TGCGCCAGCAGCCAACCACAGGGTGAAAGTGAAAAACTGTTTTTT
NA TRBJ2-2 TRBV19 NA CASQGIGTGELFF TGTGCCTCTCAGGGAATAGGTACCGGGGAGCTGTTTTTT
NA TRBJ2-3 TRBV5-1 NA CASGSGSTDTQYF TGCGCCAGCGGAAGCGGGAGCACAGATACGCAGTATTTT
TRBD1 TRBJ1-5 TRBV2 NA CASSEAGQGRKPQHF TGTGCCAGCAGCGAGGCGGGACAGGGGAGGAAACCCCAGCATTTT
TRBD2 TRBJ2-1 TRBV18 NA CASSPPSGSLNNEQFF TGTGCCAGCTCACCTCCCAGCGGGAGTCTTAACAATGAGCAGTTCTTC
NA TRBJ1-4 TRBV9 NA CASSVGPTSEKLFF TGTGCCAGCAGCGTAGGCCCGACAAGTGAAAAACTGTTTTTT
NA TRBJ2-7 TRBV6-1 NA CASRASVIYEQYF TGTGCCAGCAGGGCCTCAGTTATCTACGAGCAGTACTTC
NA TRBJ1-4 TRBV7-9 NA CASSLPARGGKLFF TGTGCCAGCAGCTTGCCCGCCAGGGGTGGAAAACTGTTTTTT
NA TRBJ1-5 TRBV19 NA CASRSDSNNQPQHF TGTGCCAGTAGGTCGGACAGTAACAATCAGCCCCAGCATTTT
TRBD1 TRBJ1-1 TRBV18 NA CASSYDRGNTEAFF TGTGCCAGCTCATATGACAGGGGGAACACTGAAGCTTTCTTT
NA TRBJ1-5 TRBV28 once CASSLFPGRAANRPQHF TGTGCCAGCAGTTTATTCCCCGGCAGGGCCGCCAATCGGCCCCAGCATTTT
TRBD2 TRBJ2-3 TRBV10-3 NA CAIGTSGNTDTQYF TGTGCCATCGGGACTAGCGGGAACACAGATACGCAGTATTTT
NA TRBJ2-7 TRBV25-1 NA CASSLRDKGNEQYF TGTGCCAGCAGTTTACGGGACAAGGGCAACGAGCAGTACTTC
NA TRBJ2-7 TRBV11-2 NA CASSLFAASSYEQYF TGTGCCAGCAGCTTATTCGCGGCGAGCTCCTACGAGCAGTACTTC
NA TRBJ2-2 TRBV2 few CASTSVPRELFF TGTGCCAGCACCAGCGTCCCCCGGGAGCTGTTTTTT
TRBD1 TRBJ1-5 TRBV2 NA CASSERGQGYSNQPQHF TGTGCCAGCAGTGAACGGGGACAGGGTTATAGCAATCAGCCCCAGCATTTT
NA TRBJ2-7 TRBV9 NA CASSVVLNPRPYEQYF TGTGCCAGCAGCGTAGTCCTCAACCCGCGGCCCTACGAGCAGTACTTC
NA TRBJ2-5 TRBV2 NA CASRSGRRRSETQYF TGTGCCAGCAGGTCGGGTCGCCGACGGAGTGAGACCCAGTACTTC
NA TRBJ1-1 TRBV7-6 few CASSSRYTEAFF TGTGCCAGCAGCTCGAGATACACTGAAGCTTTCTTT
TRBD2 TRBJ2-7 TRBV4-1 NA CASSFRTSGKEQYF TGCGCCAGCAGCTTTAGGACTAGCGGGAAGGAGCAGTACTTC
TRBD1 TRBJ1-4 TRBV11-2 few CASSQRGQGRNATNEKLFF TGTGCCAGCAGCCAAAGAGGACAGGGCCGAAATGCAACTAATGAAAAACTGTTTTTT
TRBD1 TRBJ1-2 TRBV5-1 NA CASSSPGQGAGGYTF TGCGCCAGCAGCTCCCCGGGACAGGGGGCCGGTGGCTACACCTTC